A selection of T cell receptor beta chains follows, all from one sample in a study of T cell repertoires in cytomegalovirus infection. No antigen has been assigned to these receptors. TCRdb reprocessed the reads with MiXCR, giving one entry per CDR3 protein. The table includes some 110,000 distinct CDR3 sequences, approximately 30% detected once. Source: CD8+ T cells from cultured PBMCs, taken from culture after CMV antigen stimulation. The receptor set was obtained from a human donor in good health (CMV status not recorded). Some clones in this sample may be carry-over from other donors' samples. The CDR3 runs from the conserved cysteine through the conserved F or W. The D gene is left open where the match is weak. Some rows have no size entry. The others give once, few or many, or a class for an expanded clone.

d_call,v_call,clone_size,j_call,cdr3_nt,cdr3_aa
-,TRBV18,many,TRBJ1-1,TGTGCCAGCTGGGGGGAATCGGACACTGAAGCTTTCTTT,CASWGESDTEAFF
TRBD1,TRBV7-2,few,TRBJ2-1,TGTGCCAGCAGCTTACTAGGGGGACAGTACTCCTACAATGAGCAGTTCTTC,CASSLLGGQYSYNEQFF
-,TRBV4-3,-,TRBJ1-4,TGCGCCAGCAGCCAAGATCTTCGGGGCCTAAATGAAAAACTGTTTTTT,CASSQDLRGLNEKLFF
TRBD1,TRBV7-9,few,TRBJ2-7,TGTGCCAGCAGCGTCCGGGACAGGGGGGACTACGAGCAGTACTTC,CASSVRDRGDYEQYF
-,TRBV6-1,few,TRBJ2-1,TGTGCCAGCAGTGAAATAGGTAATGAGCAGTTCTTC,CASSEIGNEQFF
-,TRBV12-3/TRBV12-4,-,TRBJ2-1,TGTGCCAGCAGTCCTCCTTGGGGGGCAAGGAATGAGCAGTTCTTC,CASSPPWGARNEQFF
-,TRBV15,-,TRBJ2-3,TGTGCCACCAGCAGAGAGGGGAGGGGGGCGTCCACAGATACGCAGTATTTT,CATSREGRGASTDTQYF
-,TRBV4-3,many,TRBJ1-4,TGCGCCAGCAGCCAAGAATGGCCTTCAAACAGGGCTAATGAAAAACTGTTTTTT,CASSQEWPSNRANEKLFF
-,TRBV4-1,few,TRBJ2-7,TGCGCCAGCAGCCAGGACAGTGCCACCTCCTACGAGCAGTACTTC,CASSQDSATSYEQYF
-,TRBV7-2,few,TRBJ1-5,TGTGCCAGCAGTAGGTTCGGTACAAGCAATCAGCCCCAGCATTTT,CASSRFGTSNQPQHF
TRBD2,TRBV28,-,TRBJ2-1,TGTGCCAGCAGTTTCCTAGCGGTGGGGTACAATGAGCAGTTCTTC,CASSFLAVGYNEQFF
-,TRBV6-1,many,TRBJ2-5,TGTGCCAGCAGTGAAGCGCGGGGACCAAAGGCCCCCCACCAAGAGACCCAGTACTTC,CASSEARGPKAPHQETQYF
-,TRBV27,few,TRBJ1-1,TGTGCCAGCAGGGGAGGTATGAACACTGAAGCTTTCTTT,CASRGGMNTEAFF
TRBD1,TRBV7-4,-,TRBJ1-2,TGTGCCAGCAGCCCCAGGGACAGGGTACGAGGCTACACCTTC,CASSPRDRVRGYTF
TRBD2,TRBV14,few,TRBJ2-1,TGTGCCAGCAGCCAATTCGGGGGGGGCTCCTACAATGAGCAGTTCTTC,CASSQFGGGSYNEQFF
-,TRBV6-5,few,TRBJ2-1,TGTGCCAGCAGTTTAACTCGACAGTACAATGAGCAGTTCTTC,CASSLTRQYNEQFF
-,TRBV9,few,TRBJ2-7,TGTGCCAGCAGCGCCTCACCCGACAGAAACTCCTACGAGCAGTACTTC,CASSASPDRNSYEQYF
TRBD1,TRBV2,-,TRBJ2-1,TGTGCCAGCAGTGACCTATGGACAGGGAGCTCCTACAATGAGCAGTTCTTC,CASSDLWTGSSYNEQFF
TRBD1,TRBV27,few,TRBJ2-5,TGTGCCAGCAGTGGGCCCCCCCTATACAAAACCGGGACAGGGACCTACCAAGAGACCCAGTACTTC,CASSGPPLYKTGTGTYQETQYF
-,TRBV7-6,once,TRBJ2-5,TGTGCCAGCAGCTTAGGGGGCGGAGAGACCCAGTACTTC,CASSLGGGETQYF
TRBD1,TRBV15,few,TRBJ2-7,TGTGCCACCAGCAGACCCCAGGGGGCAGGGGAGCAGTACTTC,CATSRPQGAGEQYF
TRBD1,TRBV6-5,few,TRBJ1-6,TGTGCCAGCAGTTACTCGGTGACAGGGAATAATTCACCCCTCCACTTT,CASSYSVTGNNSPLHF
TRBD1,TRBV19,-,TRBJ1-2,TGTGCCAGTAGTGGTGGACAGGAGCCGATCTATGGCTACACCTTC,CASSGGQEPIYGYTF
-,TRBV6-1,-,TRBJ2-7,TGTGCCAGCAGTGAATTGCCAGATACCTACGAGCAGTACTTC,CASSELPDTYEQYF
-,TRBV7-9,-,TRBJ1-2,TGTGCCAGCAGCTTAAATCTGGTAGAGAATGGCTACACCTTC,CASSLNLVENGYTF
TRBD1,TRBV5-1,-,TRBJ2-7,TGCGCCAGCAGCTTTCAGGGGGAGTTTAATGAGCAGTACTTC,CASSFQGEFNEQYF
-,TRBV24-1,many,TRBJ2-1,TGTGCCACCGGAATCAGAAGGGCTGGCAATGAGCAGTTCTTC,CATGIRRAGNEQFF
-,TRBV7-9,many,TRBJ2-2,TGTGCCAGCAGCCCGTACACCGGGGAGCTGTTTTTT,CASSPYTGELFF
TRBD1,TRBV5-1,-,TRBJ1-1,TGCGCCAGCAGCCGACTCTCGACAGGGGAAGCTTTCTTT,CASSRLSTGEAFF
-,TRBV7-9,-,TRBJ1-1,TGTGCCAGCAGCTTAGCGGAGGTTCCTTACACTGAAGCTTTCTTT,CASSLAEVPYTEAFF
-,TRBV5-4,-,TRBJ1-2,TGTGCCAGCAGACCCCTCATGGGTCAGACTAACTATGGCTACACCTTC,CASRPLMGQTNYGYTF
TRBD1,TRBV24-1,few,TRBJ1-2,TGTGCCACCAGTGATAAGGACAGGGGGTATGGCTACACCTTC,CATSDKDRGYGYTF
-,TRBV14,-,TRBJ1-1,TGTGCCAGCAGCCAAGTTTGGGGCACTGAAGCTTTCTTT,CASSQVWGTEAFF
-,TRBV7-9,many,TRBJ1-1,TGTGCCAGCACCCCTTTTGGCACTGAAGCTTTCTTT,CASTPFGTEAFF
TRBD1,TRBV12-3/TRBV12-4,-,TRBJ1-2,TGTGCCAGCAGTTCGACCGGGACAGGGGGCGTGGGTTCGTACTATGGCTACACCTTC,CASSSTGTGGVGSYYGYTF
-,TRBV4-3,-,TRBJ1-2,TGCGCCAGCAGCCAAGCCAGGACTCGGTATGGCTACACCTTC,CASSQARTRYGYTF
-,TRBV11-2,-,TRBJ2-7,TGTGCCAGCAGCTTGGCGGGGGCCAGACTGGACGAGCAGTACTTC,CASSLAGARLDEQYF
TRBD1,TRBV29-1,few,TRBJ2-7,TGCAGCGTTGAGGGACAGGCGACACCTTTTGAGCAGTACTTC,CSVEGQATPFEQYF
-,TRBV6-5,-,TRBJ2-7,TGTGCCAGCAGCCCCGACAACTACGAGCAGTACTTC,CASSPDNYEQYF
TRBD1,TRBV5-6,-,TRBJ2-2,TGTGCCAGCAGCCTAATCGGACAGGGCACCGGGGAGCTGTTTTTT,CASSLIGQGTGELFF
-,TRBV3-1,few,TRBJ2-7,TGTGCCAGCAGCCAAGATATGGGGAACTACGAGCAGTACTTC,CASSQDMGNYEQYF
TRBD1,TRBV7-9,many,TRBJ2-2,TGTGCCAGCAGCCCGGGAAGACAGGGTTTTTTCACCGGGGAGCTGTTTTTT,CASSPGRQGFFTGELFF
-,TRBV7-2,many,TRBJ1-1,TGTGCCAGCAGCTTAGATTCTACAGGTTCAAACACTGAAGCTTTCTTT,CASSLDSTGSNTEAFF
-,TRBV13,-,TRBJ1-5,TGTGCCAGCAGCTTCGGGACGGAAGATCAGCCCCAGCATTTT,CASSFGTEDQPQHF
-,TRBV6-1,few,TRBJ2-1,TGTGCCAGCACCGACTGGGGGAACCTCAATGAGGGGCAGTTCTTC,CASTDWGNLNEGQFF
TRBD2,TRBV7-6,few,TRBJ2-3,TGTGCCAGCAAATCTGGGAGGGGAGGGGCCACAGATACGCAGTATTTT,CASKSGRGGATDTQYF
-,TRBV6-1,few,TRBJ1-6,TGTGCCAGCAGTGAATGGCCAGCCTATAATTCACCCCTCCACTTT,CASSEWPAYNSPLHF
-,TRBV4-1,few,TRBJ1-2,TGCGCCAGCAGCCAAGGGGGGAGGGTGGACTATGGCTACACCTTC,CASSQGGRVDYGYTF
TRBD2,TRBV27,-,TRBJ2-3,TGTGCCAGCAGCTCGGGACTAGCGGGGACCAGCACAGATACGCAGTATTTT,CASSSGLAGTSTDTQYF